Sequencing of this TCR beta chain was carried out in a study of T-cell memory formation after mild COVID-19. In the study overall: Most TCR clusters belonged to a single donor. Findings of the study overall: The finding that pre-infection memory included some responding clones suggested that cross-reactive memory joined.

TCRdb redid the calling of the 5' RACE reads with MiXCR, one entry per CDR3 protein. Of approximately 250,000 distinct CDR3 sequences detected, over 15% appear once; the ten largest clones hold roughly a fifth. The CDR3 loop spans 14 amino acids. Germline V gene data show CDR1 as LGHDT and CDR2 as YNNKEL (reference sequence). Trimming removed 3 bases from V and 7 bases from J; junction bases left unmatched: 4. This clonotype has a handful of counts. As yet, its antigen is unknown. The J gene is TRBJ2-1, the V gene TRBV3-1; TRBD2 matches at 9 bases. The TCR comes from a man aged 18 to 30 who had mild COVID-19 (a few samples of this study predate the infection). Cell type and time point are not known. The specimen was PBMCs or a T cell subset sorted from them (not recorded which). CDR3 residues: CASSHGRGGNEQFF. The CDR3 DNA reads TGTGCCAGCAGCCACGGGCGGGGGGGAAATGAGCAGTTCTTC.